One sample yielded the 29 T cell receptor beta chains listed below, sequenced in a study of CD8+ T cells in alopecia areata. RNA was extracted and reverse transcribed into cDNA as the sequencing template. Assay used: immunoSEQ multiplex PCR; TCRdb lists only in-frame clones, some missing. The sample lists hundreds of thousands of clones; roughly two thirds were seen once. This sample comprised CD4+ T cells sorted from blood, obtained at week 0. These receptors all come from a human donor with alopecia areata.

This chain's CDR3 is CASSLMSFSLHNEQFF. The DNA for the CDR3 is TGTGCCAGCAGCTTAATGAGCTTCAGCCTACACAATGAGCAGTTCTTC. This rearrangement joins TRBV7-9 to TRBJ2-1; D remains unclear. CDR1 and CDR2 (germline): SEHNR, FQNEAQ (reference sequence). CDR3 length: 16 amino acids. The ends were cut back, 2 bases at V and 5 bases at J, with 16 bases in the middle.

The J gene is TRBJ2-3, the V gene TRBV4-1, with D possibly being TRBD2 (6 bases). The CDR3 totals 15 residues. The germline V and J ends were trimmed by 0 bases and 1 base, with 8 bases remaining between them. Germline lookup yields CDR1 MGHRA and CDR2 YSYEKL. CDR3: CASSQEGRRTDTQYF. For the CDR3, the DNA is TGCGCCAGCAGCCAAGAGGGGAGGCGCACAGATACGCAGTATTTT.

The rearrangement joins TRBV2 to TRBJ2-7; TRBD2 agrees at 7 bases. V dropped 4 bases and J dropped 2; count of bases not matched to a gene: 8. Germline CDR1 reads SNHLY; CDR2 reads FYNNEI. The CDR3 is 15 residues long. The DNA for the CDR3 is TGTGCCAGCAGTGTAGGCGGGGGACGACCCTACGAGCAGTACTTC. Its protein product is CASSVGGGRPYEQYF.

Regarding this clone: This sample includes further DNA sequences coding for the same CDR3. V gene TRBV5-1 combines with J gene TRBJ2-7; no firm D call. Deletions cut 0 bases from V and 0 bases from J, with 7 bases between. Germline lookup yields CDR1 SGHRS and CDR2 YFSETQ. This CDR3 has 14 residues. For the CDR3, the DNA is TGCGCCAGCAGCTTGGTGGGAAGCTCCTACGAGCAGTACTTC. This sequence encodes CASSLVGSSYEQYF. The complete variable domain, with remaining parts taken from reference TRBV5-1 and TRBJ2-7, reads KAGVTQTPRYLIKTRGQQVTLSCSPISGHRSVSWYQQTPGQGLQFLFEYFSETQRNKGNFPGRFSGRQFSNSRSEMNVSTLELGDSALYLCASSLVGSSYEQYFGPGTRLTVT.

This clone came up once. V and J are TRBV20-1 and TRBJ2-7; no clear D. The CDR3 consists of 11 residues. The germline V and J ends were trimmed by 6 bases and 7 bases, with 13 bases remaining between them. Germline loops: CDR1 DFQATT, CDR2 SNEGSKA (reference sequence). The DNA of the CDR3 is TGCAGTGCACTTTTCGAAGCGGAGCAGTACTTC. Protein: CSALFEAEQYF.

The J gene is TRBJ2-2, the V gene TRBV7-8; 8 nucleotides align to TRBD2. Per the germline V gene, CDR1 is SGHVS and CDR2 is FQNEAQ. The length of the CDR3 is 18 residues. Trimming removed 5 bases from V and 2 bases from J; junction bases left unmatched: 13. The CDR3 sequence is CASSPKGHSGVNTGELFF. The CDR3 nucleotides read TGTGCCAGCAGCCCCAAAGGACATAGCGGGGTAAACACCGGGGAGCTGTTTTTT.

CDR3 coding DNA: TGTGCCAGCAGCCCGACTAGCGGGGGGGAAGATACGCAGTATTTT. Translation: CASSPTSGGEDTQYF. This chain links TRBV7-3 with TRBJ2-3; 14 nucleotides agree with TRBD2. The CDR3 runs to 15 residues. Germline V gene sequence: CDR1 SGHTA, CDR2 FQGTGA. J was trimmed by 5 bases and V by 5 bases; bases with no gene match: 3.

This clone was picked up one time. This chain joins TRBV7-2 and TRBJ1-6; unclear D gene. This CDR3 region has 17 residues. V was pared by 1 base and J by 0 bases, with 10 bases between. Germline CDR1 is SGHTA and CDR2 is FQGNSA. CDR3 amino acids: CASSLGRRSSYNSPLHF. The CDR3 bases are TGTGCCAGCAGCTTAGGACGGAGGAGCTCCTATAATTCACCCCTCCACTTT.

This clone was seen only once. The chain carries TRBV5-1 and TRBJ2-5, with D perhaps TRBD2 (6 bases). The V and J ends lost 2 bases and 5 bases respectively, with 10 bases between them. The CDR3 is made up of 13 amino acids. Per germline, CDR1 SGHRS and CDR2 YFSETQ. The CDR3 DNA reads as TGCGCCAGCAGCTTTAGCGGTCCGGAGACCCAGTACTTC. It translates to CASSFSGPETQYF. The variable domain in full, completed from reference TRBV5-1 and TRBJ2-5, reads KAGVTQTPRYLIKTRGQQVTLSCSPISGHRSVSWYQQTPGQGLQFLFEYFSETQRNKGNFPGRFSGRQFSNSRSEMNVSTLELGDSALYLCASSFSGPETQYFGPGTRLLVL.

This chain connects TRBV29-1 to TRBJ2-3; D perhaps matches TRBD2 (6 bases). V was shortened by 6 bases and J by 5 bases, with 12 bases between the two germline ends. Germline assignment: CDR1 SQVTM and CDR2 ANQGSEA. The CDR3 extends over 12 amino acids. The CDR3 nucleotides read TGCAGCGTCTGGGACGGGGGAGATACGCAGTATTTT. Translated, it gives CSVWDGGDTQYF.

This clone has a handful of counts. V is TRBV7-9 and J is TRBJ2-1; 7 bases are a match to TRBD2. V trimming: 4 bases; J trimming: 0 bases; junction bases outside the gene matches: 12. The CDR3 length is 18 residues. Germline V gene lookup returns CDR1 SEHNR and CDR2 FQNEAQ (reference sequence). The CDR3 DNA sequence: TGTGCCAGCAGCTCCGCAAGGAGCGGGGCGAGCTCCTACAATGAGCAGTTCTTC. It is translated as CASSSARSGASSYNEQFF.

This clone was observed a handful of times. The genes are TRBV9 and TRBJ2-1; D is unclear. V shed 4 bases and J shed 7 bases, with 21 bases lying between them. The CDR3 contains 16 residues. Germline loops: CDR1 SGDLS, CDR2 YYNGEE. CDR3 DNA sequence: TGTGCCAGCAGCATCGAAAGGGAACTGGTCTCTAATGAGCAGTTCTTC. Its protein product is CASSIERELVSNEQFF.

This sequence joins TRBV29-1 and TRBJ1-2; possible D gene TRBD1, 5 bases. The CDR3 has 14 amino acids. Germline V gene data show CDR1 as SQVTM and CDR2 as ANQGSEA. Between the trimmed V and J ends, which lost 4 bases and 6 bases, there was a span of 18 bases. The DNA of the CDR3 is TGCAGCGTTGGGCTCGGCACCATAGGGGATGGCTACACCTTC. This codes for CSVGLGTIGDGYTF.

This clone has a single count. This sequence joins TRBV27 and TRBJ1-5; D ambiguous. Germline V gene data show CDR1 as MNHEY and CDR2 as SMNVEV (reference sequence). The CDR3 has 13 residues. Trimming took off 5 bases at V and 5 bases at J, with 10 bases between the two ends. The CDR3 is CASSEGNHQPQHF. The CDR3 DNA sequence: TGTGCCAGCAGTGAAGGGAATCATCAGCCCCAGCATTTT.

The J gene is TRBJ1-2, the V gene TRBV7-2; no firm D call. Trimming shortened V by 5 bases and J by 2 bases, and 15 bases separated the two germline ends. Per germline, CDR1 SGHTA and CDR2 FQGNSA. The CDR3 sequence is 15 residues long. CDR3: CASSPPGRSNYGYTF. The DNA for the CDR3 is TGTGCCAGCAGCCCCCCGGGGAGGTCGAACTATGGCTACACCTTC.

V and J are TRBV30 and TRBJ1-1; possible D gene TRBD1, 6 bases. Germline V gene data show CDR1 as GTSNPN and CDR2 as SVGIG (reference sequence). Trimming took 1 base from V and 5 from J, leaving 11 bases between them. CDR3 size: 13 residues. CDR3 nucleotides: TGTGCCTGGAGTGCACAGGGTCGGACTGAAGCTTTCTTT. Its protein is CAWSAQGRTEAFF.

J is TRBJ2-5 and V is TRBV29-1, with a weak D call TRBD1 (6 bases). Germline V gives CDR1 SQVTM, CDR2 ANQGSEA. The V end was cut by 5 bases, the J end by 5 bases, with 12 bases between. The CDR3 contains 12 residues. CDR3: CSVKKTGETQYF. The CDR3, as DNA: TGCAGCGTTAAGAAGACAGGCGAGACCCAGTACTTC.

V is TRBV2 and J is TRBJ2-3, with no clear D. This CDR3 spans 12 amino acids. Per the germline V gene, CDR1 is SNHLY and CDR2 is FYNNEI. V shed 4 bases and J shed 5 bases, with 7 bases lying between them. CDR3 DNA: TGTGCCAGCAGTGTGTCGGAAGATACGCAGTATTTT. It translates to CASSVSEDTQYF.

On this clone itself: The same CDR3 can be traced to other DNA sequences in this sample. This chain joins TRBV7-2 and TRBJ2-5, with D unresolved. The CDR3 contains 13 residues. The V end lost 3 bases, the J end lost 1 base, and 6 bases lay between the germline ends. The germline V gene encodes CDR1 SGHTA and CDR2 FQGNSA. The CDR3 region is CASSLGPQETQYF. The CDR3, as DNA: TGTGCCAGCAGCTTGGGCCCCCAAGAGACCCAGTACTTC.

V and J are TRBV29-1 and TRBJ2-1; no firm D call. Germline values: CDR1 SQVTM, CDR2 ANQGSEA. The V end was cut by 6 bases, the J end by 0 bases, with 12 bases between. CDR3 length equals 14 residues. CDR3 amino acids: CSVPQVGSYNEQFF. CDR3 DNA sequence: TGCAGCGTACCCCAGGTGGGCTCCTACAATGAGCAGTTCTTC.

CDR3 amino acids: CASSQEVSREQYF. The DNA for the CDR3 is TGTGCCAGCAGCCAAGAAGTTTCAAGGGAGCAGTACTTC. This chain joins TRBV4-2 and TRBJ2-7; D is unclear. CDR1 and CDR2 from the germline V gene are LGHNA and YNFKEQ. The CDR3 covers 13 residues. The V and J ends lost 0 bases and 7 bases respectively, with 10 bases between them.

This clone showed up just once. The CDR3 DNA reads as TGTGCCAGCAGCACCATCTGGACAGGGGTCTCCTACGAGCAGTACTTC. Its translation: CASSTIWTGVSYEQYF. V usage is TRBV7-2 and J usage is TRBJ2-7; TRBD1 matches 9 bases. CDR1 SGHTA and CDR2 FQGNSA come from the germline V gene. V lost 5 bases to trimming and J lost 0 bases; unmatched junction nucleotides: 8. The CDR3 is made up of 16 amino acids.

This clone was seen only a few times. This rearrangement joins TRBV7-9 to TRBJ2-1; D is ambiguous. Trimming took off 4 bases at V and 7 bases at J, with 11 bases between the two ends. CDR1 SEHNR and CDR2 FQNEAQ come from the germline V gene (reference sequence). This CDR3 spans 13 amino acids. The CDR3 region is CASSSPLGNEQFF. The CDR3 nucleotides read TGTGCCAGCAGCTCCCCTTTGGGTAATGAGCAGTTCTTC.

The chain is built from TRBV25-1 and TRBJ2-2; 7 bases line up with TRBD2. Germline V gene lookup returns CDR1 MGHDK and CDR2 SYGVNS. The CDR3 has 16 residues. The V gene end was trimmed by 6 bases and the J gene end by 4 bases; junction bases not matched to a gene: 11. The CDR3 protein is CASRKGSGAGTGELFF. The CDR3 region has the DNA TGTGCCAGCAGGAAGGGGAGCGGGGCGGGCACCGGGGAGCTGTTTTTT.

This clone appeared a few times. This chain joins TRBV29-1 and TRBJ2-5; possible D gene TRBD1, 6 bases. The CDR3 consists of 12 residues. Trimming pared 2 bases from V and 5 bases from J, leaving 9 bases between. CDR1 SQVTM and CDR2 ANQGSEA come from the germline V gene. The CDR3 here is CSVEIQGETQYF. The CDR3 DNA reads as TGCAGCGTTGAAATCCAGGGGGAGACCCAGTACTTC.

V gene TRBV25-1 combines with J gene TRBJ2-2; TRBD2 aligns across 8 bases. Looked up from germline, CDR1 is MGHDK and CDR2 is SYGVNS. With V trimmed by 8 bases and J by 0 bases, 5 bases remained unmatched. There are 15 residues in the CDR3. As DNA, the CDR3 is TGTGCCAGCCGGGGGGGCAACGCGAACACCGGGGAGCTGTTTTTT. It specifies CASRGGNANTGELFF.

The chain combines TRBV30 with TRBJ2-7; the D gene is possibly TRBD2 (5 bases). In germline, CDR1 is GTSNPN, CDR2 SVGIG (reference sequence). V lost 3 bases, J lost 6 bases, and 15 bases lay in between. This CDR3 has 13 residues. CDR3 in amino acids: CAWSAGLLLEQYF. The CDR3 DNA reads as TGTGCCTGGAGCGCCGGACTCTTACTCGAGCAGTACTTC.

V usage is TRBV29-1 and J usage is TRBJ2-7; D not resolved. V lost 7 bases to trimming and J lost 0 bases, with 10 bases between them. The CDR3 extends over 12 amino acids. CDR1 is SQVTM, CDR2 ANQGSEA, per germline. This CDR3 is CSAGDTSYEQYF. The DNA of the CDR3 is TGCAGCGCCGGCGACACCTCCTACGAGCAGTACTTC.

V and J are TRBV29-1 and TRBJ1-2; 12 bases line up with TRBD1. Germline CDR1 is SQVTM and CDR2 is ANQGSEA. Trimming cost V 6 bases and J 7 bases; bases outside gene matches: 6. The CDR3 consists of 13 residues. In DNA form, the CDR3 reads TGCAGCGTGGGGGACAGGGGGCACGGTGGCTACACCTTC. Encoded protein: CSVGDRGHGGYTF.